A single sample is the source of the 21 T cell receptor beta chains below, sequenced in a study of response to subunit inactivated influenza vaccine. TCRdb recomputed calls from the RT-PCR reads with MiXCR, one row per CDR3 protein. The table has more than 550,000 distinct CDR3 sequences, roughly 10% seen once. The starting material was PBMCs from blood, obtained on the day of vaccination. These receptors were obtained from a man between 45 and 60 years old who received an inactivated influenza vaccine.

The chain carries TRBV5-6 and TRBJ1-5; 7 bases agree with TRBD1. The V and J ends lost 1 base and 6 bases, in that order; junction bases with no gene match: 13. Germline CDR1 SGHDT, CDR2 YYEEEE. The CDR3 covers 17 residues. The DNA of the CDR3 is TGTGCCAGCAGCTTGTATCGCAGGGGGGCTGGGGGTCAGCCCCAGCATTTT. Its translation: CASSLYRRGAGGQPQHF.

This clonotype was counted at least ten times. This chain joins TRBV9 and TRBJ2-1, with D uncertain. V gave up 0 bases and J gave up 1 base, with 2 bases separating them. The CDR3 sequence is 13 residues long. From germline, CDR1 is SGDLS and CDR2 YYNGEE. The DNA of the CDR3 is TGTGCCAGCAGCGTAGGGTCCTACAATGAGCAGTTCTTC. Its translation: CASSVGSYNEQFF.

This clonotype has a handful of counts. The rearrangement uses TRBV5-1 and TRBJ1-5; possible D gene TRBD1, 6 bases. The V end was cut by 7 bases, the J end by 7 bases, with 18 bases between. The CDR3 is 14 amino acids. Looked up from germline, CDR1 is SGHRS and CDR2 is YFSETQ. The CDR3 DNA sequence: TGCGCCAGCGAGGGGGGGCCCGTCGACCAGCCCCAGCATTTT. Its protein is CASEGGPVDQPQHF. Drawing the rest from reference TRBV5-1 and TRBJ1-5, the complete variable domain is KAGVTQTPRYLIKTRGQQVTLSCSPISGHRSVSWYQQTPGQGLQFLFEYFSETQRNKGNFPGRFSGRQFSNSRSEMNVSTLELGDSALYLCASEGGPVDQPQHFGDGTRLSIL.

The gene calls are TRBV4-2 and TRBJ1-6; D gene uncertain. Germline V lookup: CDR1 LGHNA, CDR2 YNFKEQ. The CDR3 contains 18 residues. The germline V and J ends were trimmed by 0 bases and 7 bases, with 19 bases remaining between them. CDR3 DNA sequence: TGTGCCAGCAGCCAAGATTTACTGGAGACGGCCGGCAATTCACCCCTCCACTTT. Its translation is CASSQDLLETAGNSPLHF.

A few counts support this clonotype. The V gene is TRBV29-1, the J gene TRBJ1-1; tentatively, D is TRBD1 (6 bases). From germline, CDR1 is SQVTM and CDR2 ANQGSEA. This CDR3 contains 12 residues. With 6 bases removed from V and 11 bases from J, the gap between germline ends came to 19 bases. The CDR3 region is CSVRGGGLGAFF. CDR3 in DNA: TGCAGCGTCCGAGGGGGGGGATTGGGGGCTTTCTTT. The full variable domain, rest sourced from reference TRBV29-1 and TRBJ1-1, is SAVISQKPSRDICQRGTSLTIQCQVDSQVTMMFWYRQQPGQSLTLIATANQGSEATYESGFVIDKFPISRPNLTFSTLTVSNMSPEDSSIYLCSVRGGGLGAFFGQGTRLTVV.

As regards this clonotype: A much more abundant neighbour one base away suggests this may be a read error. The CDR3 protein is CASSSEGTSQETQYF. CDR3 DNA: TGCGCCAGCAGCTCCGAGGGGACATCTCAAGAGACCCAGTACTTC. The chain couples TRBV5-1 to TRBJ2-5; maybe TRBD1 (6 bases). From germline, CDR1 is SGHRS and CDR2 YFSETQ. The CDR3 has 15 amino acids. Trimming took 3 bases from V and 2 from J, leaving 14 bases between them.

The gene calls are TRBV4-2 and TRBJ1-3; maybe TRBD1 (5 bases). Trimming removed 0 bases at V and 4 bases at J, with 13 bases between. The CDR3 has 16 residues. The germline V gene encodes CDR1 LGHNA and CDR2 YNFKEQ. The CDR3 DNA sequence: TGTGCCAGCAGCCAAGATCTTGGGGCATCGGGAAACACCATATATTTT. Its translation is CASSQDLGASGNTIYF.

This chain joins TRBV29-1 and TRBJ2-1, with D hard to call. The CDR3 is 14 amino acids. The germline gives CDR1 SQVTM, CDR2 ANQGSEA. The V gene lost 6 bases and the J gene lost 6 bases, with 18 bases spanning the gap. CDR3 protein: CSVQNDPSANEQFF. The DNA for the CDR3 is TGCAGCGTACAAAACGACCCCTCGGCCAATGAGCAGTTCTTC.

This clonotype was found a few times. This sequence joins TRBV24-1 and TRBJ2-2; D tentatively reads TRBD1 or TRBD2 (6 bases each). Trimming took 6 bases from V and 0 from J, leaving 10 bases between them. Germline assignment: CDR1 KGHDR and CDR2 SFDVKD. This CDR3 is built from 15 residues. CDR3 protein: CATSLGGTNTGELFF. CDR3 in DNA: TGTGCCACCAGTTTGGGGGGCACGAACACCGGGGAGCTGTTTTTT.

The rearrangement uses TRBV6-2 or TRBV6-3 and TRBJ2-7; TRBD1 agrees at 8 bases. Trimming took 5 bases from V and 2 from J; bases not matched to a gene: 5. The germline gives CDR1 MNHEY, CDR2 SVGEGT. The CDR3 runs to 14 residues. The DNA of the CDR3 is TGTGCCAGCAGTGATACGGACAGGGCCTACGAGCAGTACTTC. Encoded protein: CASSDTDRAYEQYF.

In DNA, the CDR3 is TGTGCCAGCAGTGCCCCAGGGAATGAGCAGTTCTTC. Amino acids: CASSAPGNEQFF. The chain has TRBV28 and TRBJ2-1, with D tentatively TRBD1 (5 bases). Germline V gives CDR1 MDHEN, CDR2 SYDVKM. The CDR3 consists of 12 residues. Deletions cut 5 bases from V and 7 bases from J, with 9 bases between.

V gene TRBV20-1 combines with J gene TRBJ2-7; 10 bases fit TRBD2. The CDR3 loop spans 15 amino acids. CDR1 DFQATT and CDR2 SNEGSKA come from the germline V gene (reference sequence). With 0 bases clipped from V and 3 bases from J, the junction kept 5 bases outside the gene matches. The CDR3 protein is CSARDRASGSYEQYF. The CDR3 region has the DNA TGCAGTGCTAGAGATAGGGCTAGCGGGAGCTACGAGCAGTACTTC.

The V and J genes are TRBV4-3 and TRBJ2-3; 9 nucleotides align to TRBD1. Germline trimming cut 4 bases from V and 3 bases from J; bases unmatched to any gene: 8. The CDR3 length is 16 residues. Germline lookup yields CDR1 LGHNA and CDR2 YSLEER. The CDR3 bases are TGCGCCAGCAGCCTTGTCCCGGGACAGGGAACAGATACGCAGTATTTT. Protein product: CASSLVPGQGTDTQYF.

This chain connects TRBV4-2 to TRBJ1-4; the match to TRBD1 covers 7 bases. Trimming removed 0 bases from V and 7 bases from J; junction bases left unmatched: 5. The CDR3 is 15 residues long. Germline V gives CDR1 LGHNA, CDR2 YNFKEQ. The CDR3 here is CASSQDGGGGEKLFF. Here the CDR3 DNA reads TGTGCCAGCAGCCAAGATGGAGGGGGCGGTGAAAAACTGTTTTTT.

This clonotype was seen only a few times. The J gene is TRBJ2-3, the V gene TRBV6-5; TRBD2 matches 8 bases. Unmatched junction bases numbered 15, after V lost 2 bases and J lost 5 bases. There are 18 residues in the CDR3. Per germline, CDR1 MNHEY and CDR2 SVGAGI. DNA of the CDR3: TGTGCCAGCAGTTACACCCTGGCGGGGGGACCCACGTTAGATACGCAGTATTTT. Protein: CASSYTLAGGPTLDTQYF.

The sample holds many counts of this clonotype. The chain employs TRBV11-2 and TRBJ1-1, with D possibly being TRBD1 (6 bases). The CDR3 is 16 amino acids. V was cut by 5 bases and J by 1 base, with 17 bases left in between. Germline CDR1 SGHAT, CDR2 FQNNGV. CDR3 DNA sequence: TGTGCCAGCAGCCCAGGGGCCGAACCATGGAACACTGAAGCTTTCTTT. Translating it yields CASSPGAEPWNTEAFF.

This clonotype was counted only a few times. This chain connects TRBV7-3 to TRBJ2-1, with TRBD2 matching 7 bases. Per the germline V gene, CDR1 is SGHTA and CDR2 is FQGTGA. The CDR3 covers 18 residues. Trimming cost V 5 bases and J 3 bases; bases outside gene matches: 16. CDR3 nucleotide sequence: TGTGCCAGCAGCCCGAGTAGGGGCGGGAGAGCTATCTACAATGAGCAGTTCTTC. The encoded protein is CASSPSRGGRAIYNEQFF.

This chain connects TRBV20-1 to TRBJ2-1; 10 bases align to TRBD2. CDR3 length: 17 residues. Germline trimming cut 1 base from V and 2 bases from J; bases unmatched to any gene: 8. CDR1 is DFQATT, CDR2 SNEGSKA, per germline (reference sequence). CDR3 sequence reads: CSARVPGLAGAYNEQFF. DNA of the CDR3: TGCAGTGCTAGAGTCCCGGGGCTAGCGGGGGCCTACAATGAGCAGTTCTTC.

Only a few counts were recorded for this clonotype. The rearrangement links TRBV4-3 to TRBJ2-2; 8 bases align to TRBD2. Germline V gene sequence: CDR1 LGHNA, CDR2 YSLEER. The CDR3 consists of 18 residues. V was clipped by 0 bases and J by 3 bases; unmatched bases: 9. The CDR3 sequence is CASSQELYGGGYTGELFF. Written as DNA, the CDR3 is TGCGCCAGCAGCCAAGAACTCTATGGCGGGGGGTACACCGGGGAGCTGTTTTTT.

This rearrangement joins TRBV19 to TRBJ2-1; TRBD2 agrees at 12 bases. Per the germline V gene, CDR1 is LNHDA and CDR2 is SQIVND (reference sequence). After removal of 5 bases from V and 7 bases from J, the junction contained 12 bases not matched to a gene. The CDR3 contains 17 residues. In DNA, the CDR3 is TGTGCCAGTAGTCGGACTAGCGGGGCTCTCACGGGAAATGAGCAGTTCTTC. Translation gives CASSRTSGALTGNEQFF.

There are a few counts of this clonotype. The chain has TRBV20-1 and TRBJ2-3; 12 nucleotides align to TRBD2. Germline V gives CDR1 DFQATT, CDR2 SNEGSKA (reference sequence). The CDR3 has 15 amino acids. V lost 1 base, J lost 2 bases, and 1 base stayed unmatched. The CDR3 DNA sequence: TGCAGTGCTAGAGGGACTAGCGGGACCACAGATACGCAGTATTTT. It specifies CSARGTSGTTDTQYF.